The entry below gives a single T cell receptor beta chain sequence along with its context. Its antigen specificity is not known. No base qualities exist here, and no much larger clone lies one base off it. The sample is drawn from a study of metastatic and nonmetastatic thyroid tumors (dated by TCRdb to 2020 to 2022). Background for the entire study: For patients with malignant and with benign thyroid disease, the researchers compared repertoires between peripheral blood samples and tumor or nodule tissue samples. The paper as a whole reports these results and caveats: In both blood and tumor samples, TCR beta diversity was reported to be significantly higher in malignant tumors than in benign nodules.

The library was produced with PCR. The sample was run on an Illumina HiSeq 4000. High-throughput sequencing was used to profile the TCR beta-chain CDR3 region of every patient. The study's own analysis went as follows. The researchers built a classifier to tell apart papillary thyroid cancer patients with distant metastasis, based on CDR3 differences among clinicopathological groups. The Shannon index was used to assess repertoire diversity, and the Morisita-Horn index was used to assess tumor-blood repertoire similarity. In-frame beta chains were kept once TCRdb had trimmed the public reads at Q25 with fastp and called clones with MiXCR. V and J calls and clone size were set by TCRdb, not the authors. The sample profile shows about 35,000 clones; 25% to 30% of them were found once. The ten largest make up 7.8% of the sample. None of the patients had been given any treatment before thyroid surgery. Using T-cell receptor beta sequencing, the study looked back at clinical samples from patients collected from about 2011 to 2018.

The germline V gene encodes CDR1 DFQATT and CDR2 SNEGSKA (reference sequence). Including cysteine and phenylalanine, the CDR3 has 15 amino acids. Kept here is only the CDR3 DNA, which spans 45 bases and is read in frame from base 1. Between the V and J ends, shortened by 2 bases and 0 bases respectively, the junction contains 13 bases. The sequence links TRBV20-1 to TRBJ1-2; no D gene can be assigned with confidence. The TCR was taken from a female donor with papillary thyroid cancer or a benign thyroid nodule (not recorded which). Some clones in this sample may be carry-over from other donors' samples. Sequences were obtained from blood. DNA sequence: TGCAGTGCTAGACGGAATGGCCCCTCTAACTATGGCTACACCTTC. It translates to CSARRNGPSNYGYTF.